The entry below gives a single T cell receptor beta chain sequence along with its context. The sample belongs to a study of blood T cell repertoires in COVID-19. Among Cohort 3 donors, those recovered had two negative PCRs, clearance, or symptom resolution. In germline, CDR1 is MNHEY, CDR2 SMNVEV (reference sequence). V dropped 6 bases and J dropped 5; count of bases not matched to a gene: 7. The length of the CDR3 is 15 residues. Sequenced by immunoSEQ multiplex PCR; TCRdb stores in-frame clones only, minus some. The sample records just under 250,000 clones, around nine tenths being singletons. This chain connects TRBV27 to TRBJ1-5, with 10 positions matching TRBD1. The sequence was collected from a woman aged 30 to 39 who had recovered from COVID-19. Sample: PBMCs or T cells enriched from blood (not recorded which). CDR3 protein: CASRRAGQGDQPQHF. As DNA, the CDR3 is TGTGCCAGCAGGCGGGCCGGACAGGGGGATCAGCCCCAGCATTTT.